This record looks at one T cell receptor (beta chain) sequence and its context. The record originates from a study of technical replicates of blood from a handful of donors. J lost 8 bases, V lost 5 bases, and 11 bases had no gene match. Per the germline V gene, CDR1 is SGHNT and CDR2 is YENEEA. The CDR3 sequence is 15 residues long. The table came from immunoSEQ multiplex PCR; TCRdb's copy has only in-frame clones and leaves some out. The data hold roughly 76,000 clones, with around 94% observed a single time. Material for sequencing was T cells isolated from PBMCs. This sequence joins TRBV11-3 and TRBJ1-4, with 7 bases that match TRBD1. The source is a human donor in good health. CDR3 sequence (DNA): TGTGCCAGCAGCCCAAAACAGGGGCCTCGGGAAAAACTGTTTTTT. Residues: CASSPKQGPREKLFF.